This record covers a single T cell receptor (beta chain). Its specificity is unknown. A multiplex PCR was run with 60 Vbeta primers and 13 Jbeta primers. Sequenced by immunoSEQ multiplex PCR; TCRdb stores in-frame clones only, minus some. The sample lists a few hundred thousand clones, about 81% seen once, with approximately 8.4% in the top ten. The entry originates in a study of cytomegalovirus exposure and HLA in healthy donors. General observations from the study: TCR beta chain V- and J-gene trimming was linked, in a later analysis, to a missense variant in DCLRE1C. Later work showed greater clonal expansion in HLA-associated TCR beta chains than in equally common others.

From germline, CDR1 is SGHTA and CDR2 FQGNSA. The germline V and J ends were trimmed by 4 bases and 3 bases, with 4 bases remaining between them. This CDR3 has 11 residues. The sequence derives from a woman aged 55-70 years in good health and CMV-seropositive. The sequencing sample was made of PBMCs. The chain couples TRBV7-2 to TRBJ2-7; D not certain. CDR3 sequence: CASSSFYEQYF. As DNA, the CDR3 is TGTGCCAGCAGCTCTTTCTACGAGCAGTACTTC.